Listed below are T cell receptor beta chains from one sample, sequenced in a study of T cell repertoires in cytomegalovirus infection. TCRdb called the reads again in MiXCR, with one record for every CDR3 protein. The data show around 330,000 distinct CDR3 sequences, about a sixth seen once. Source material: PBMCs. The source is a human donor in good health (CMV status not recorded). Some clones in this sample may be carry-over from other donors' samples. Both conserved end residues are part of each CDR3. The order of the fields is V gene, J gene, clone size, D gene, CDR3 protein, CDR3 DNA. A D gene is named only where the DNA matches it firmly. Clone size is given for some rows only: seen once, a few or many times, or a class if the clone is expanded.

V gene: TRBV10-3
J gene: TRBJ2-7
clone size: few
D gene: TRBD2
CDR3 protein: CAISKAGATYEQYF
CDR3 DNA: TGTGCCATCAGTAAAGCGGGGGCCACCTACGAGCAGTACTTC

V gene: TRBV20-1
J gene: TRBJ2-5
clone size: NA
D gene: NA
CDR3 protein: CSAKPGRAGETQYF
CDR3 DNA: TGCAGTGCTAAGCCGGGACGCGCGGGAGAGACCCAGTACTTC

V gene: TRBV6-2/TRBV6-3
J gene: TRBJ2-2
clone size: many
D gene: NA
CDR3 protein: CASTFGDVGELFF
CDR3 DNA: TGTGCCAGCACTTTCGGGGACGTCGGGGAGCTGTTTTTT

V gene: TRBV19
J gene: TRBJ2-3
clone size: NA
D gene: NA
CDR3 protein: CAVGRPYTDTQYF
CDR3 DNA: TGTGCCGTGGGTCGCCCGTACACAGATACGCAGTATTTT

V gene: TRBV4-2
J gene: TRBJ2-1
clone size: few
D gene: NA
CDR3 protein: CASSQDSAGAGVYNEQFF
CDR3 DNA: TGTGCCAGCAGCCAAGATTCCGCGGGGGCCGGGGTATACAATGAGCAGTTCTTC

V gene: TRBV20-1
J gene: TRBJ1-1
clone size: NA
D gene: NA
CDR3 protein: CSAVADMNTEAFF
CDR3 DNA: TGCAGTGCGGTGGCGGACATGAACACTGAAGCTTTCTTT

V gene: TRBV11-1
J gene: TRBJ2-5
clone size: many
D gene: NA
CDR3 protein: CASSLRDPQETQYF
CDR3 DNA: TGTGCCAGCAGCCTAAGGGACCCCCAAGAGACCCAGTACTTC

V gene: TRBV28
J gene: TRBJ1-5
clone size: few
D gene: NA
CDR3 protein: CATSGGGSNQPQHF
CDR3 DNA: TGTGCCACCTCCGGGGGGGGTAGCAATCAGCCCCAGCATTTT

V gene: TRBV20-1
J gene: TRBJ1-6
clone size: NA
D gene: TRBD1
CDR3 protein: CSARGTGDYNSPLHF
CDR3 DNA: TGCAGTGCTAGAGGGACAGGGGACTATAATTCACCCCTCCACTTT

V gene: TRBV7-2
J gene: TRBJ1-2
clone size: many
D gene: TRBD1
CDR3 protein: CASSTQKDRQKRGYTF
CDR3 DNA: TGTGCCAGCAGCACCCAAAAGGACAGGCAAAAACGCGGCTACACCTTC

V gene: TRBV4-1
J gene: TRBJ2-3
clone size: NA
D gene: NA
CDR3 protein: CASSHHNRGAGTDTQYF
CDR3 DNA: TGCGCCAGCAGCCACCACAATAGGGGGGCAGGGACAGATACGCAGTATTTT

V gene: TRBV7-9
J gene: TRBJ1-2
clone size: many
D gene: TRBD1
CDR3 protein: CASSHSGGPNYGYTF
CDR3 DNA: TGTGCCAGCAGCCATTCAGGGGGCCCGAACTATGGCTACACCTTC

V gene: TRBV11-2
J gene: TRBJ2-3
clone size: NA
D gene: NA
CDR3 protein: CASSLVELLTSTDTQYF
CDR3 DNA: TGTGCCAGCAGCTTAGTCGAACTATTGACTAGCACAGATACGCAGTATTTT

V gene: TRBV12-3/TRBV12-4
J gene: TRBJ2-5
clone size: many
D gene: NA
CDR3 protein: CASSLAGALETQYF
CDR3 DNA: TGTGCCAGCAGTTTAGCGGGGGCCCTGGAGACCCAGTACTTC

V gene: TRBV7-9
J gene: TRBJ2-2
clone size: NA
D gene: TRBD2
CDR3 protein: CANTISGESNTGELFF
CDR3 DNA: TGTGCCAACACGATAAGCGGGGAGTCCAACACCGGGGAGCTGTTTTTT

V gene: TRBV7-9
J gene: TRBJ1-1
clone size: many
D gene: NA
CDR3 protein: CASSPGFGNTEAFF
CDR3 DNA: TGTGCCAGCAGTCCAGGGTTCGGGAACACTGAAGCTTTCTTT

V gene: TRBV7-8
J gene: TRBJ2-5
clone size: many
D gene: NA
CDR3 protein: CASSLASGQETQYF
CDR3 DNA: TGTGCCAGCAGCTTAGCCTCAGGGCAAGAGACCCAGTACTTC

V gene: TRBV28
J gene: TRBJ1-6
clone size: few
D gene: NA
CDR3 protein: CASSFLGLVTLHF
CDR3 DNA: TGTGCCAGCAGTTTTCTGGGGTTAGTGACCCTCCACTTT

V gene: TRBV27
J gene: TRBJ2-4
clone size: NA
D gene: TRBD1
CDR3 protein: CASSRGQGWDIQYF
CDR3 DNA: TGTGCCAGCAGTCGAGGACAGGGGTGGGACATTCAGTACTTC

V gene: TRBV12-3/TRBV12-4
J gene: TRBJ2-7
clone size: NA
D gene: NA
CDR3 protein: CASSLGIYSYEQYF
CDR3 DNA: TGTGCCAGCAGTTTAGGAATTTACTCCTACGAGCAGTACTTC

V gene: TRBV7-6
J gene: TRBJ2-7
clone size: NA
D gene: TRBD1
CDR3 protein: CASSLDDRGVREQYF
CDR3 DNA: TGTGCCAGCAGCTTGGATGACAGGGGGGTCCGCGAGCAGTACTTC

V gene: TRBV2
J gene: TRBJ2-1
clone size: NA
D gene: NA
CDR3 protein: CASSEYSARGNEQFF
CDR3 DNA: TGTGCCAGCAGTGAATATTCAGCTCGGGGCAATGAGCAGTTCTTC